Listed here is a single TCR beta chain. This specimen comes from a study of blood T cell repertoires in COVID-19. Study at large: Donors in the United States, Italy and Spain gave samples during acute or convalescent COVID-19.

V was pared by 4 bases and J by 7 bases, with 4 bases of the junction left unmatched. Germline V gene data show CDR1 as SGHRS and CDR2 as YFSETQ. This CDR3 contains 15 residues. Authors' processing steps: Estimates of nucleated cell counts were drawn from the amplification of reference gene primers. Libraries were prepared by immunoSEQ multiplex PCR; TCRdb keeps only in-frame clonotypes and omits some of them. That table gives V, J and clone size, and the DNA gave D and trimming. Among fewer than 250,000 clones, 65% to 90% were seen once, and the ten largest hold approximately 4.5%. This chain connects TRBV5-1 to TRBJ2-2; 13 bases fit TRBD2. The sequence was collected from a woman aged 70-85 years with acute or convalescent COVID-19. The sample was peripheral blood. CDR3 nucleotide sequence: TGCGCCAGCAGCCCGGGACTAGCGGGGATCGGGGAGCTGTTTTTT. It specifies CASSPGLAGIGELFF. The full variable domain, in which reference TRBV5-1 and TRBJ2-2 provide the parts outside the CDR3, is KAGVTQTPRYLIKTRGQQVTLSCSPISGHRSVSWYQQTPGQGLQFLFEYFSETQRNKGNFPGRFSGRQFSNSRSEMNVSTLELGDSALYLCASSPGLAGIGELFFGEGSRLTVL.